The 12 T cell receptor beta chains given below trace back to one sample, sequenced in a study of OX40 agonist ivuxolimab in advanced cancers. Repertoires were generated with immunoSEQ multiplex PCR, while TCRdb's copy carries only in-frame clones and drops some. The sample gives roughly 100,000 clones, 90% to 95% of which show up once; about 0.3% is in the top ten. This specimen was CD4+ or CD8+ T cells sorted from blood, taken in a trial of the OX40 agonist ivuxolimab. These receptors were obtained from an adult with an advanced solid tumor such as melanoma, head and neck, liver or kidney cancer.

V gene TRBV7-3 combines with J gene TRBJ2-7, with 11 bases identical to TRBD2. The CDR3 is 15 residues long. Germline loops: CDR1 SGHTA, CDR2 FQGTGA. With 5 bases clipped from V and 2 bases from J, the junction kept 5 bases outside the gene matches. The DNA of the CDR3 is TGTGCCAGCAGCCTTAGCGGGAGGGCCACCTACGAGCAGTACGTC. This sequence encodes CASSLSGRATYEQYV.

On this clone: The identical CDR3 is also encoded by other nucleotide sequences in the sample. The chain uses TRBV7-9 and TRBJ2-3; D unresolved. Per the germline V gene, CDR1 is SEHNR and CDR2 is FQNEAQ (reference sequence). The V and J ends lost 0 bases and 4 bases respectively, with 5 bases between them. CDR3 length equals 13 residues. As DNA, the CDR3 is TGTGCCAGCAGCTTAGCCCTCTCAGATACGCAGTATTTT. Its protein product is CASSLALSDTQYF.

The chain joins TRBV5-1 to TRBJ1-1, with 8 bases identical to TRBD1. CDR1 SGHRS and CDR2 YFSETQ come from the germline V gene. The CDR3 runs 13 residues. Trimming at V came to 4 bases and at J to 7 bases, leaving 6 bases not matched to a gene. In nucleotides, the CDR3 is TGCGCCAGCAGCGTGTCCGGACAGGGTGAAGCTTTCTTT. Amino acid sequence: CASSVSGQGEAFF. Full variable domain (outside the CDR3, taken from reference TRBV5-1 and TRBJ1-1): KAGVTQTPRYLIKTRGQQVTLSCSPISGHRSVSWYQQTPGQGLQFLFEYFSETQRNKGNFPGRFSGRQFSNSRSEMNVSTLELGDSALYLCASSVSGQGEAFFGQGTRLTVV.

The rearrangement joins TRBV6-5 to TRBJ1-3; TRBD1 agrees at 9 bases. With 4 bases clipped from V and 4 bases from J, the junction kept 8 bases outside the gene matches. CDR1 is MNHEY, CDR2 SVGAGI, per germline. The CDR3 covers 16 residues. This chain's CDR3 is CASSFPGTGMGNTIYF. The CDR3 DNA reads as TGTGCCAGCAGTTTCCCGGGGACAGGGATGGGAAACACCATATATTTT.

The chain recombines TRBV5-1 with TRBJ2-2; D is undetermined. Trimming stripped 0 bases from V and 3 bases from J, with 9 bases between. The CDR3 totals 15 residues. Germline V gives CDR1 SGHRS, CDR2 YFSETQ. CDR3 loop: CASSLGAPDTGELFF. Here the CDR3 DNA reads TGCGCCAGCAGCTTGGGGGCGCCGGACACCGGGGAGCTGTTTTTT.

The chain employs TRBV6-6 and TRBJ1-2; 10 nucleotides match TRBD1. CDR1 and CDR2 (germline): MNHNY, SVGAGI (reference sequence). The CDR3 is 15 amino acids. With V trimmed by 0 bases and J by 7 bases, 5 bases remained unmatched. The CDR3 spells CASSYSPWDRGGYTF. The CDR3 DNA sequence: TGTGCCAGCAGTTACTCGCCCTGGGACAGGGGTGGCTACACCTTC.

The chain couples TRBV6-1 to TRBJ2-1; 8 positions agree with TRBD2. The V gene end was trimmed by 1 base and the J gene end by 9 bases; junction bases not matched to a gene: 11. The length of the CDR3 is 16 residues. CDR1 and CDR2 (germline): MNHNS, SASEGT. DNA for the CDR3: TGTGCCAGCAGTGAAGTACTAGCGGTGATTCGAGGTGAGCAGTTCTTC. Translating it yields CASSEVLAVIRGEQFF.

The chain couples TRBV7-8 to TRBJ2-1; 14 bases line up with TRBD2. Germline lookup yields CDR1 SGHVS and CDR2 FQNEAQ. With V trimmed by 5 bases and J by 7 bases, 7 bases remained unmatched. The length of the CDR3 is 16 residues. CDR3 residues: CASSMGLAGVSNEQFF. For the CDR3, the DNA is TGTGCCAGCAGCATGGGACTAGCGGGAGTGTCAAATGAGCAGTTCTTC.

This chain uses TRBV27 with TRBJ2-1; 10 bases agree with TRBD2. Trimming cost V 4 bases and J 15 bases; bases outside gene matches: 9. The CDR3 length is 13 residues. Germline V CDR1 and CDR2: MNHEY, SMNVEV (reference sequence). CDR3 protein: CASSSFRLAGSFF. The CDR3 nucleotides are TGTGCCAGCAGTTCCTTCCGACTAGCGGGCTCGTTCTTC.

The genes are TRBV2 and TRBJ1-1, with no clear D. V shed 2 bases and J shed 5 bases, with 6 bases lying between them. The germline gives CDR1 SNHLY, CDR2 FYNNEI. The CDR3 covers 12 residues. The CDR3 DNA sequence: TGTGCCAGCAGTGAACGACGTACTGAAGCTTTCTTT. Its translation: CASSERRTEAFF.

The chain links TRBV4-1 to TRBJ2-1; a possible D gene is TRBD2 (6 bases). With 1 base removed from V and 8 bases from J, the gap between germline ends came to 15 bases. CDR1 and CDR2 (germline): MGHRA, YSYEKL. The CDR3 is 15 amino acids. The CDR3 spells CASSQGPTSSDEQFF. CDR3 sequence (DNA): TGCGCCAGCAGCCAAGGCCCTACTAGCTCGGATGAGCAGTTCTTC.

This clone was counted a single time. This chain joins TRBV7-3 and TRBJ2-1; D perhaps matches TRBD2 (6 bases). Per germline, CDR1 SGHTA and CDR2 FQGTGA. The V end was cut by 4 bases, the J end by 9 bases, with 19 bases between. The CDR3 has 15 amino acids. The CDR3 here is CASSSRGGVSGEQFF. CDR3 DNA sequence: TGTGCCAGCAGCTCCCGCGGCGGGGTATCCGGTGAGCAGTTCTTC.